There are a few counts of the clone carrying this T cell receptor beta chain. Its cognate antigen is unknown. This record comes from a study of T cells in narcolepsy. General study results and limits: Reportedly, autoreactive clonotypes were serially detected in patients' blood but not controls'. Comparing one patient's CSF and blood CD4+ clonotypes highlighted HCRT- and TRIB2-specific autoreactive clonotypes. Autoreactive clone sequences were missing from some blood memory CD4+ repertoires.

Measured with immunoSEQ multiplex PCR; TCRdb has only the in-frame clones, and not every one. The repertoire holds 13,000 or so clones, with about 88% as singletons. Germline V gene sequence: CDR1 ENHRY, CDR2 SYGVKD. The J segment lost 4 bases and the V segment lost 1 base, leaving 2 bases of the junction unmatched. This CDR3 region has 15 residues. The specimen was CD45RA- memory CD4+ T cells from PBMCs. This TCR was recovered from a human donor with narcolepsy. V usage is TRBV10-3 and J usage is TRBJ1-5; TRBD1 aligns across 9 bases. Here the CDR3 DNA reads TGTGCCATCAGTGAGTTACAGGGGGCTAATCAGCCCCAGCATTTT. It encodes CAISELQGANQPQHF.